This record looks at one T cell receptor (beta chain) sequence and its context. The data were obtained in a study of Graves' ophthalmopathy and Graves' hyperthyroidism. The overall study: Specimen type is peripheral blood, obtained at initial diagnosis before any treatment.

V was cut by 3 bases and J by 6 bases, with 9 bases left in between. The CDR3 extends over 11 amino acids. CDR1 is GTSNPN, CDR2 SVGIG, per germline (reference sequence). From RNA, the CDR3 regions of TCR beta chains were amplified and sequenced. The authors performed first-round RT-PCR with HTBI primers and then a second-round multiplex PCR. Each CDR3 protein is one row after TCRdb ran MiXCR on the multiplex PCR reads. The sample includes about 740,000 distinct CDR3 sequences, 40% of them seen just once. This receptor was identified in an adult man with Graves' ophthalmopathy. V usage is TRBV30 and J usage is TRBJ2-7, with D uncertain. The sample taken for sequencing was peripheral blood. CDR3 region: CAWRGIGEQYF. CDR3 sequence (DNA): TGTGCCTGGAGGGGAATTGGCGAGCAGTACTTC.